This T cell receptor (beta chain) was documented in a study of T-cell memory formation after mild COVID-19 (dated by TCRdb to the early 2020s). Concerning the study at large: TCR sequence clusters from the two donors were largely donor specific. Longitudinal TCRalpha and TCRbeta repertoire sequencing tracked T-cell clones expanding and contracting after mild COVID-19 in two donors. Two young, previously healthy adult volunteers, one female and one male, were included in the cohort.

These reads were obtained on an Illumina NovaSeq 6000. Using 5'RACE with constant-segment primers, TCRalpha and TCRbeta cDNA libraries were constructed, with sample barcodes and unique molecular identifiers added in the process. RNA was extracted from every sample with Trizol reagent. Libraries were amplified in two PCR steps, with a second sample barcode and Illumina TruSeq adapters added in the second step. Sequencing of the libraries was done on an Illumina NovaSeq, producing 2 x 150 bp paired-end reads. The paper's processing steps were these. Reads were demultiplexed and collapsed into UMI-guided consensus sequences with migec v1.2.7. With mixcr v2.1.11, UMI consensuses were aligned to TRA and TRB V and J templates and assembled into clonotypes. A clonotype was counted as expanded or contracted only if both edgeR and NoisET called the change significant, with noise models trained on biological replicates. For edgeR calls, the cutoffs were a false discovery rate-adjusted p below 0.01 and a log2 fold-change threshold of 1. As an exploratory analysis of dynamics, max-normalized trajectories of the 1000 most abundant clonotypes were examined by PCA with hierarchical clustering. The CD4 or CD8 phenotype of responding clones was assigned using the separately sequenced CD4+ and CD8+ repertoires. TCRdb redid the processing of the public reads, applying fastp at Q25 and MiXCR, and retained in-frame beta chains. Each CDR3 protein gets just one entry, which takes the most common genes and DNA from the rows behind it. The V and J calls come from TCRdb's annotation, not from the publication. A total of 700 to 900 distinct CDR3 sequences appear in this sample, roughly 48% of them only once. The leading ten clones occupy over 9.5% of the sample.

In its sample, this clonotype comes out as large (0.1 to 1%). Its antigen has not been determined. Per-nucleotide qualities are absent, and no much larger clonotype sits a single base away. From its cysteine to its phenylalanine, the CDR3 spans 16 amino acids. CDR3 DNA only is kept here, 48 bases in frame from base 1. CDR1 and CDR2 (SEHNR, FQNEAQ) derive from the germline V gene (reference sequence). V is cut by 0 bases and J by 0 bases, and the space between the germline ends is 9 bases. Broad study findings and their caveats: Some responding clones were found in pre-infection memory, which suggests that pre-existing cross-reactive memory T cells took part in the SARS-CoV-2 response. SARS-CoV-2 specificity was not confirmed for the second-wave clones peaking on day 37. From day 15 to 85, contracting clones showed balanced CD4/CD8 phenotypes, whereas a second wave of clones that expanded from day 15 to 37 leaned towards CD4+. Contracting CD4+ clones were found mainly in CM and EM memory subsets, while CD8+ clones were enriched in EMRA. Only a couple of mild cases were covered in the study, and larger cohorts including severe cases with pre-infection samples were considered necessary.

PBMCs were isolated by Ficoll-Paque density gradient centrifugation. This TCR was sampled from an adult who had mild COVID-19 (a few samples of this study predate the infection). The sample titles of this study are shuffled in the database, so cell type and time point are left out. Material: PBMCs or a T cell subset sorted from them (not recorded which). Rearrangement joined TRBV7-9 to TRBJ2-1; the D segment could be TRBD2, given 6 matching bases. CDR3 protein: CASSLAAGFSYNEQFF. The nucleotide sequence reads as follows: TGTGCCAGCAGCTTAGCTGCGGGGTTCTCCTACAATGAGCAGTTCTTC.